Below, 15 T cell receptor beta chains from the same sample are listed, as sequenced in a study of shared clonotypes between healthy human individuals. CD45RO-negative CD8 cells positively selected for CCR7 made up the naive population, which excluded terminally differentiated effector memory CD45RA+ cells. Sequencing was performed with immunoSEQ multiplex PCR; in TCRdb, only in-frame clones are kept and a portion is missing. The sample lists 2 million or so clones; about 95% were seen once. What was sequenced was naive CD8+ T cells sorted from blood. These receptors all stem from a man aged 18-30 years in good health.

This clone was seen more than once but under ten times. The chain couples TRBV29-1 to TRBJ2-5, with no clear D. The CDR3 spans 13 residues. Germline lookup yields CDR1 SQVTM and CDR2 ANQGSEA. Trimming stripped 7 bases from V and 5 bases from J, with 17 bases between. The CDR3: CSGLITGGETQYF. The CDR3 nucleotides read TGCAGCGGTCTAATTACGGGTGGGGAGACCCAGTACTTC.

Concerning this clone itself: In the same sample, other DNA sequences code for this CDR3. The chain combines TRBV29-1 with TRBJ2-1; D not certain. V lost 2 bases and J 5 bases, leaving 4 bases between the germline ends. This CDR3 contains 11 residues. Germline V lookup: CDR1 SQVTM, CDR2 ANQGSEA. The CDR3 DNA reads as TGCAGCGTTGAACGTGACAATGAGCAGTTCTTC. Protein: CSVERDNEQFF.

As to this clone: This CDR3 is also generated by other DNA sequences in the sample. The chain has TRBV6-5 and TRBJ2-1, with unresolved D. CDR1 is MNHEY and CDR2 is SVGAGI in the germline V gene. The ends were cut back, 3 bases at V and 6 bases at J, with 3 bases in the middle. This CDR3 has 11 amino acids. DNA for the CDR3: TGTGCCAGCAGTTATCTCAATGAGCAGTTCTTC. Its protein product is CASSYLNEQFF.

This clone was recorded only once. In the same sample, other DNA sequences code for this CDR3. The chain has TRBV4-1 and TRBJ1-5, with D perhaps TRBD1 (6 bases). Germline lookup yields CDR1 MGHRA and CDR2 YSYEKL. Trimming removed 0 bases at V and 3 bases at J, with 9 bases between. CDR3 length: 15 amino acids. This chain's CDR3 is CASSQEQGLNQPQHF. The CDR3 DNA reads as TGCGCCAGCAGCCAAGAACAGGGTCTCAATCAGCCCCAGCATTTT.

The V call is TRBV6-5, the J call TRBJ1-1; D perhaps matches TRBD1 (5 bases). The length of the CDR3 is 10 residues. V was trimmed by 6 bases and J by 6 bases, leaving 5 bases between them. Germline V gene data show CDR1 as MNHEY and CDR2 as SVGAGI. The CDR3 region is CASRGAEAFF. The CDR3 region has the DNA TGTGCCAGCAGGGGGGCTGAAGCTTTCTTT.

The chain couples TRBV7-3 to TRBJ2-2, with 9 bases identical to TRBD2. This CDR3 is 20 amino acids long. The ends lost 4 bases at V and 3 bases at J; junction bases unmatched: 18. The V gene's germline CDR1 is SGHTA and CDR2 FQGTGA. This CDR3 is CASSSPGIAGDPIHTGELFF. CDR3 DNA: TGTGCCAGCAGCTCCCCAGGGATAGCGGGGGACCCCATACACACCGGGGAGCTGTTTTTT.

J is TRBJ2-7 and V is TRBV27; 12 bases are shared with TRBD2. There are 15 residues in the CDR3. Germline CDR1 and CDR2: MNHEY and SMNVEV (reference sequence). Losses at the gene ends were 6 bases for V and 4 bases for J; bases not matched to a gene: 7. The CDR3 loop reads CASRMTSGSRYEQYF. The CDR3 DNA follows: TGTGCCAGCAGGATGACTAGCGGGAGTAGATACGAGCAGTACTTC.

This rearrangement joins TRBV7-6 to TRBJ2-7, with D unresolved. The germline V gene has CDR1 SGHVS and CDR2 FNYEAQ. V lost 5 bases to trimming and J lost 4 bases, with 15 bases between them. The CDR3 is 14 residues long. CDR3 DNA: TGTGCCAGCAGCCCGATGGGGTATTTGTACGAGCAGTACTTC. Residues: CASSPMGYLYEQYF.

The chain links TRBV6-1 to TRBJ2-7; 11 nucleotides match TRBD2. Germline loops: CDR1 MNHNS, CDR2 SASEGT. This CDR3 spans 15 amino acids. V lost 6 bases and J lost 3; bases outside the gene matches: 7. The CDR3 nucleotides read TGTGCCAGCAGAAAGTCCGGGACTAGCGGCTACGAGCAGTACTTC. As protein: CASRKSGTSGYEQYF.

The chain joins TRBV6-1 to TRBJ2-7; 7 positions agree with TRBD1. V shed 0 bases and J 0 bases; nucleotides not matched to a gene: 8. The V gene's germline CDR1 is MNHNS and CDR2 SASEGT. The CDR3 sequence is 17 residues long. CDR3 residues: CASSEALTGLSSYEQYF. In DNA, the CDR3 is TGTGCCAGCAGTGAAGCGCTGACAGGGTTAAGCTCCTACGAGCAGTACTTC.

The chain joins TRBV30 to TRBJ2-1, with 10 nucleotides matching TRBD2. Germline V gene sequence: CDR1 GTSNPN, CDR2 SVGIG (reference sequence). This CDR3 is built from 13 residues. V lost 3 bases and J lost 10; bases outside the gene matches: 6. This chain's CDR3 is CAWSLAGVGEQFF. The CDR3 DNA reads as TGTGCCTGGAGCCTAGCGGGAGTAGGAGAGCAGTTCTTC.

This clone is a singleton in its sample. This same CDR3 is encoded by further DNA sequences in the sample. V usage is TRBV7-9 and J usage is TRBJ1-5; tentative D call: TRBD1 (5 bases). CDR1 is SEHNR and CDR2 is FQNEAQ in the germline V gene (reference sequence). The V and J ends lost 5 bases and 2 bases respectively, with 10 bases between them. CDR3 length equals 14 residues. CDR3 nucleotide sequence: TGTGCCAGCAGCCCGGGGGGTGGCAATCAGCCCCAGCATTTT. Its protein is CASSPGGGNQPQHF. Full variable domain (outside the CDR3, taken from reference TRBV7-9 and TRBJ1-5): DTGVSQNPRHKITKRGQNVTFRCDPISEHNRLYWYRQTLGQGPEFLTYFQNEAQLEKSRLLSDRFSAERPKGSFSTLEIQRTEQGDSAMYLCASSPGGGNQPQHFGDGTRLSIL.

V gene TRBV6-6 combines with J gene TRBJ1-5; the D is unclear. This CDR3 comprises 13 residues. Germline V lookup: CDR1 MNHNY, CDR2 SVGAGI (reference sequence). Trimming stripped 7 bases from V and 2 bases from J, with 9 bases between. This chain's CDR3 is CASTPEGNQPQHF. DNA of the CDR3: TGTGCCAGCACCCCCGAGGGCAATCAGCCCCAGCATTTT.

The sample holds one count of this clone. The V call is TRBV2, the J call TRBJ2-7, with D unclear. CDR1 is SNHLY, CDR2 FYNNEI, per germline. The CDR3 has 16 amino acids. With 0 bases removed from V and 3 bases from J, the gap between germline ends came to 15 bases. The CDR3 DNA reads TGTGCCAGCAGTGAAGCGCGGTGGGCAGCCGTCTACGAGCAGTACTTC. Amino acid sequence: CASSEARWAAVYEQYF.

This clone was picked up one time. The genes are TRBV11-2 and TRBJ2-7, with D uncertain. V lost 0 bases to trimming and J lost 0 bases, with 15 bases between them. CDR1 and CDR2 from the germline V gene are SGHAT and FQNNGV. The CDR3 is made up of 17 amino acids. The CDR3 DNA reads TGTGCCAGCAGCTTAGATGCCCTGTGGGGAAACTCCTACGAGCAGTACTTC. Translated: CASSLDALWGNSYEQYF.